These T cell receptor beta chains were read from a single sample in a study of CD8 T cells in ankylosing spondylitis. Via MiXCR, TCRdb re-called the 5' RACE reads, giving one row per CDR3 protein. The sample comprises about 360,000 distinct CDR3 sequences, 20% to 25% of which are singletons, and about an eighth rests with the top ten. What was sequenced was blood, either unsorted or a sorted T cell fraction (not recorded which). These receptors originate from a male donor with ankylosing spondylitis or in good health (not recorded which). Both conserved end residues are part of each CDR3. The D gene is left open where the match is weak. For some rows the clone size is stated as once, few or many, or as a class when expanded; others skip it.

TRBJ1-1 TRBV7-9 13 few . TGTGCCAGCAGCCTTTACACGAACACTGAAGCTTTCTTT CASSLYTNTEAFF
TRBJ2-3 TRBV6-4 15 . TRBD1 TGTGCCAGCAGCTCTGGACAGGCTAGCACAGATACGCAGTATTTT CASSSGQASTDTQYF
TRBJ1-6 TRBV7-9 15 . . TGTGCCAGCGCTAGGGTGACGGGGACTTATTCACCCCTCCACTTT CASARVTGTYSPLHF
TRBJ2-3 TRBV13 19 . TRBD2 TGTGCCAGCAGCTCACCGGGTAGCGGGGGGTCACCAACCACAGATACGCAGTATTTT CASSSPGSGGSPTTDTQYF
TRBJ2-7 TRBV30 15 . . TGTGCCTGCAAAGAACGGGGGAGCACGCTCTACGAGCAGTACTTC CACKERGSTLYEQYF
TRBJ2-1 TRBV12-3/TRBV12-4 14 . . TGTGCCAGCAGTCCGCAAGGTCGGCCCCCCGCGCAGTTCTTC CASSPQGRPPAQFF
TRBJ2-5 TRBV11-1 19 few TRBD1 TGTGCCAGCAGCTTACTACGGGTGGACAGGGGGGCTGTACAAGAGACCCAGTACTTC CASSLLRVDRGAVQETQYF
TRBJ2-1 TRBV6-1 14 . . TGTGCCAGCAGTGAGCCGGATATGGGCAATGAGCAGTTCTTC CASSEPDMGNEQFF
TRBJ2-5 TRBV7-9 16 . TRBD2 TGTGCCAGCAGCTCTTTGACTAGCGGGGGATCAGAGACCCAGTACTTC CASSSLTSGGSETQYF
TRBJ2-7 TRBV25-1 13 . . TGTGCCAGCAGTGAATACGAGGAGTACGAGCAGTACTTC CASSEYEEYEQYF